These T cell receptor beta chains were read from a single sample in a study of OX40 agonist ivuxolimab in advanced cancers. The data were produced by immunoSEQ multiplex PCR, yet TCRdb's version contains in-frame clones alone and is incomplete. The sample includes some 86,000 clones, roughly 87% of them seen just once. The sequenced sample was CD4+ or CD8+ T cells sorted from blood, obtained in a trial of the OX40 agonist ivuxolimab. Receptor source: an adult with an advanced solid tumor such as melanoma, head and neck, liver or kidney cancer. CDR3s include the opening cysteine and the closing phenylalanine or tryptophan. A D gene is named only where the DNA matches it firmly.

V: TRBV5-1; D: NA; J: TRBJ1-3; DNA: TGCGCCAGCAGCTTGGTGGGCCAGGATTATGGAAACACCATATATTTT; CDR3: CASSLVGQDYGNTIYF
V: TRBV25-1; D: TRBD1; J: TRBJ2-5; DNA: TGTGCCAGCAGTGAATGGACAGGGCCCCAAGAGACCCAGTACTTC; CDR3: CASSEWTGPQETQYF
V: TRBV9; D: NA; J: TRBJ1-2; DNA: TGTGCCAGCAGCAAGACCGGGACCGTCTATGGCTACACCTTC; CDR3: CASSKTGTVYGYTF
V: TRBV7-8; D: TRBD1; J: TRBJ1-1; DNA: TGTGCCAGCAGCTTAAACAGGGGGCAGACTGAAGCTTTCTTT; CDR3: CASSLNRGQTEAFF
V: TRBV6-5; D: NA; J: TRBJ1-2; DNA: TGTGCCAGCAGCCCACAGGAAGGTGGCTACACCTTC; CDR3: CASSPQEGGYTF
V: TRBV7-2; D: NA; J: TRBJ2-3; DNA: TGTGCCAGCAGCTCGGAGTCCGATACGCAGTATTTT; CDR3: CASSSESDTQYF
V: TRBV7-2; D: NA; J: TRBJ1-2; DNA: TGTGCCAGCAGCTTGCCACAGGACGTAGGCTACACCTTC; CDR3: CASSLPQDVGYTF
V: TRBV6-4; D: TRBD1; J: TRBJ2-3; DNA: TGTGCCAGCAGTGACTCGGGGGACAGGGCCGCGCCAGATACGCAGTATTTT; CDR3: CASSDSGDRAAPDTQYF
V: TRBV7-2; D: NA; J: TRBJ1-1; DNA: TGTGCCAGCAGCTTAACAGGCCTGAACACTGAAGCTTTCTTT; CDR3: CASSLTGLNTEAFF
V: TRBV27; D: NA; J: TRBJ1-5; DNA: TGTGCCAGCAGTTTACTGGCAGACTCTCAGCCCCAGCATTTT; CDR3: CASSLLADSQPQHF
V: TRBV5-5; D: NA; J: TRBJ2-7; DNA: TGTGCCAGCACCGGCGTAGGGGCCTACGAGCAGTACTTC; CDR3: CASTGVGAYEQYF
V: TRBV5-1; D: TRBD2; J: TRBJ2-3; DNA: TGCGCCAGCAGCACCCTAGCGGGGGCCCCCTCTAGCACAGATACGCAGTATTTT; CDR3: CASSTLAGAPSSTDTQYF